The clone carrying this T cell receptor beta chain was detected ten times or more. The antigen is undetermined. This sample is drawn from a study of early T cells in non-severe SARS-CoV-2 infection. Study in general: Sequenced bulk RNA came from whole blood that was unsorted, and chains were unpaired. Study results and caveats: Missing private and CD4 specificities, VDJdb matching favored anti-spike CD8 responses.

V lost 4 bases, J lost 6 bases, and 5 bases lay in between. Per the germline V gene, CDR1 is SGHKS and CDR2 is YYEKEE (reference sequence). The CDR3 consists of 11 residues. Unique molecular identifiers tagged individual cDNA molecules. MiXCR was run by TCRdb on the 5' RACE reads, yielding one entry per CDR3 protein. The sample lists about 26,000 distinct CDR3 sequences; about 4.1% were seen once. The source of this sequence is an adult who was a healthcare worker with PCR-confirmed SARS-CoV-2 infection or an uninfected control (not recorded which). V is TRBV5-5 and J is TRBJ2-1; D gene uncertain. The sequencing input was whole blood. The CDR3 sequence: CASSPLNEQFF. DNA for the CDR3: TGTGCCAGCAGCCCTCTCAATGAGCAGTTCTTC. The full variable domain, completed using reference TRBV5-5 and TRBJ2-1, is DAGVTQSPTHLIKTRGQQVTLRCSPISGHKSVSWYQQVLGQGPQFIFQYYEKEERGRGNFPDRFSARQFPNYSSELNVNALLLGDSALYLCASSPLNEQFFGPGTRLTVL.